Below, 19 T cell receptor beta chains from the same sample are listed, as sequenced in a study of cytomegalovirus exposure and HLA in healthy donors. PCR amplification relied on 60 Vbeta primers (plus 13 Jbeta primers). Repertoires were generated with immunoSEQ multiplex PCR, while TCRdb's copy carries only in-frame clones and drops some. The sample shows tens of thousands of clones, 65% to 85% of them seen only once. Specimen: PBMCs. Receptor source: a man between 70 and 80 years old in good health and CMV-seronegative.

This chain joins TRBV19 and TRBJ2-3; 7 bases agree with TRBD1. Germline V gene data show CDR1 as LNHDA and CDR2 as SQIVND (reference sequence). V lost 6 bases and J lost 5; bases outside the gene matches: 2. The CDR3 has 12 amino acids. CDR3 nucleotide sequence: TGTGCCAGTAGACAGGGGCTAGATACGCAGTATTTT. Translating it yields CASRQGLDTQYF.

The rearrangement uses TRBV29-1 and TRBJ1-2; D is unresolved. The CDR3 loop spans 14 amino acids. V shed 2 bases and J shed 2 bases, with 12 bases lying between them. The germline V gene has CDR1 SQVTM and CDR2 ANQGSEA. The CDR3 region has the DNA TGCAGCGTTGAACCCCGGACTTCGAACTATGGCTACACCTTC. It yields the protein CSVEPRTSNYGYTF.

The chain joins TRBV5-4 to TRBJ1-4; perhaps TRBD1 as D (5 bases). The germline CDR1 and CDR2 sequences are SGHNT and YYREEE (reference sequence). Trimming cost V 4 bases and J 3 bases, with 10 bases left between them. There are 14 residues in the CDR3. DNA of the CDR3: TGTGCCAGCAGCCTGGGGGGAGCTAATGAAAAACTGTTTTTT. It is translated as CASSLGGANEKLFF.

The chain is built from TRBV28 and TRBJ2-7, with 7 bases that match TRBD1. The CDR3 covers 16 residues. V lost 5 bases to trimming and J lost 2 bases; unmatched junction nucleotides: 12. Germline CDR1 and CDR2: MDHEN and SYDVKM. The CDR3 sequence is CASSTIPTGSAYEQYF. CDR3 DNA: TGTGCCAGCAGTACAATCCCGACAGGGTCGGCCTACGAGCAGTACTTC. The variable domain in full, with the rest retrieved from reference TRBV28 and TRBJ2-7, is DVKVTQSSRYLVKRTGEKVFLECVQDMDHENMFWYRQDPGLGLRLIYFSYDVKMKEKGDIPEGYSVSREKKERFSLILESASTNQTSMYLCASSTIPTGSAYEQYFGPGTRLTVT.

This clone was observed a few times. The V call is TRBV7-2, the J call TRBJ2-7; TRBD1 matches at 8 bases. The germline gives CDR1 SGHTA, CDR2 FQGNSA. The CDR3 sequence is 15 residues long. The V gene end was trimmed by 0 bases and the J gene end by 4 bases; junction bases not matched to a gene: 5. For the CDR3, the DNA is TGTGCCAGCAGCTTAGCGGGACAGGTGGGTTACGAGCAGTACTTC. Translation gives CASSLAGQVGYEQYF.

Of note for this clone: One junction end disagrees with the germline gene, perhaps due to a read error. The chain employs TRBV30 and TRBJ1-3; unclear D gene. CDR3 length: 16 amino acids. Germline CDR1 is GTSNPN and CDR2 is SVGIG (reference sequence). CDR3 sequence: CAWSALGQISGNTVYF. The DNA for the CDR3 is TGTGCCTGGAGCGCCCTTGGGCAGATCTCTGGAAACACCGTATATTTT.

This chain joins TRBV7-6 and TRBJ2-1, with 7 positions matching TRBD2. V was pared by 5 bases and J by 2 bases, with 6 bases of the junction left unmatched. CDR3 length: 15 residues. Per the germline V gene, CDR1 is SGHVS and CDR2 is FNYEAQ. The CDR3 loop reads CASSALAEPYNEQFF. The CDR3 coding sequence is TGTGCCAGCAGCGCCCTAGCGGAACCCTACAATGAGCAGTTCTTC. The full variable domain, in which reference TRBV7-6 and TRBJ2-1 provide the parts outside the CDR3, is GAGVSQSPRYKVTKRGQDVALRCDPISGHVSLYWYRQALGQGPEFLTYFNYEAQQDKSGLPNDRFSAERPEGSISTLTIQRTEQRDSAMYRCASSALAEPYNEQFFGPGTRLTVL.

This clone was seen a handful of times. The gene calls are TRBV29-1 and TRBJ2-3, with 7 positions matching TRBD1. Germline loops: CDR1 SQVTM, CDR2 ANQGSEA. The ends lost 0 bases at V and 6 bases at J; junction bases unmatched: 15. CDR3 length: 17 amino acids. The CDR3 nucleotides read TGCAGCGTTGAAGATTTGGGGGACAGTCACTGGGGGGATACGCAGTATTTT. Translation: CSVEDLGDSHWGDTQYF.

The chain joins TRBV2 to TRBJ2-1; weak D call: TRBD2 (6 bases). Germline loops: CDR1 SNHLY, CDR2 FYNNEI. The CDR3 loop spans 14 amino acids. Trimming took 6 bases from V and 4 from J, leaving 13 bases between them. The CDR3 nucleotides read TGTGCCAGCAGATGGCGGGGAGATTACAATGAGCAGTTCTTC. Protein sequence: CASRWRGDYNEQFF.

The gene calls are TRBV5-1 and TRBJ2-2; D is unclear. V was clipped by 4 bases and J by 2 bases, with 18 bases between them. CDR3 length: 17 amino acids. CDR1 is SGHRS and CDR2 is YFSETQ in the germline V gene. In DNA, the CDR3 is TGCGCCAGCAGCCTAACCACCGACACCTATAACACCGGGGAGCTGTTTTTT. Translating gives CASSLTTDTYNTGELFF.

The chain has TRBV6-5 and TRBJ2-7; tentatively, D is TRBD1 (5 bases). The CDR3 length is 14 residues. Looked up from germline, CDR1 is MNHEY and CDR2 is SVGAGI. V shed 6 bases and J shed 5 bases, with 17 bases lying between them. CDR3 loop: CASRGLAGSNEQYF. The CDR3 DNA sequence: TGTGCCAGCAGGGGGTTGGCAGGGTCAAACGAGCAGTACTTC.

This chain joins TRBV29-1 and TRBJ1-4; tentative D call: TRBD1 (6 bases). Germline loops: CDR1 SQVTM, CDR2 ANQGSEA. The CDR3 has 13 amino acids. Trimming shortened V by 4 bases and J by 5 bases, and 11 bases separated the two germline ends. Here the CDR3 DNA reads TGCAGCGTTGTGCTGACAGGAAATGAAAAACTGTTTTTT. Its translation is CSVVLTGNEKLFF.

This clone was recorded a few times. The chain combines TRBV28 with TRBJ1-1; possible D gene TRBD1, 6 bases. V lost 5 bases and J 6 bases, leaving 19 bases between the germline ends. CDR3 length: 15 residues. Per the germline V gene, CDR1 is MDHEN and CDR2 is SYDVKM. The chain's CDR3 is CASSLSGHSDAEAFF. DNA for the CDR3: TGTGCCAGCAGTCTATCGGGACACAGTGACGCTGAAGCTTTCTTT. The full variable domain, its missing parts supplied by reference TRBV28 and TRBJ1-1, is DVKVTQSSRYLVKRTGEKVFLECVQDMDHENMFWYRQDPGLGLRLIYFSYDVKMKEKGDIPEGYSVSREKKERFSLILESASTNQTSMYLCASSLSGHSDAEAFFGQGTRLTVV.

The chain combines TRBV5-4 with TRBJ1-2; D unclear. Trimming took 6 bases from V and 8 from J, leaving 20 bases between them. Germline lookup yields CDR1 SGHNT and CDR2 YYREEE (reference sequence). The CDR3 is 14 residues long. In nucleotides, the CDR3 is TGTGCCAGCACCCCATCAAGGTTGACTGCCGGCTACACCTTC. Translated: CASTPSRLTAGYTF.

The rearrangement uses TRBV6-1 and TRBJ2-5; 7 bases agree with TRBD1. TRBJ2-7 matches the DNA end more closely, so the J call is doubtful. There are 17 residues in the CDR3. Germline CDR1 MNHNS, CDR2 SASEGT. The CDR3 loop is CASSEAKGARRTYEQYF. CDR3 in DNA: TGTGCCAGCAGTGAAGCTAAGGGGGCTCGGAGAACCTACGAGCAGTACTTC.

The chain joins TRBV27 to TRBJ1-1; TRBD1 is a possible D gene (6 bases). Per germline, CDR1 MNHEY and CDR2 SMNVEV (reference sequence). Trimming stripped 7 bases from V and 1 base from J, with 19 bases between. This CDR3 has 16 amino acids. CDR3 amino acids: CASTARQGHTNTEAFF. DNA of the CDR3: TGTGCCAGCACCGCCCGCCAGGGACATACGAACACTGAAGCTTTCTTT.

About this clone: At one boundary the junction diverges from the germline segment, which might be a read error. This rearrangement joins TRBV2 to TRBJ2-2; 11 bases match TRBD2. Germline lookup yields CDR1 SNHLY and CDR2 FYNNEI. The length of the CDR3 is 17 residues. This chain's CDR3 is CASRVPGLAEQHRGAVF. The CDR3 nucleotides are TGTGCCAGCAGGGTTCCGGGACTAGCGGAACAACACCGGGGAGCTGTTTTT.

This rearrangement joins TRBV27 to TRBJ1-2; 7 bases are a match to TRBD1. The CDR3 spans 15 residues. V lost 4 bases and J lost 6; bases outside the gene matches: 11. Germline CDR1 MNHEY, CDR2 SMNVEV (reference sequence). The CDR3 bases are TGTGCCAGCAGTTCCCCCTCAACAGGGGTGGATGGCTACACCTTC. The encoded protein is CASSSPSTGVDGYTF.

Only one count was recorded for this clone. The CDR3 nucleotides are TGTGCCAGCAGCTTAGAGCAGTGGGGACTAGCGGTCTACAATGAGCAGTTCTTC. Translating it yields CASSLEQWGLAVYNEQFF. The chain links TRBV7-9 to TRBJ2-1; 11 bases agree with TRBD2. V shed 1 base, J shed 3 bases, and the junction held 8 bases outside the gene matches. The CDR3 has 18 residues. Germline CDR1 SEHNR, CDR2 FQNEAQ (reference sequence).